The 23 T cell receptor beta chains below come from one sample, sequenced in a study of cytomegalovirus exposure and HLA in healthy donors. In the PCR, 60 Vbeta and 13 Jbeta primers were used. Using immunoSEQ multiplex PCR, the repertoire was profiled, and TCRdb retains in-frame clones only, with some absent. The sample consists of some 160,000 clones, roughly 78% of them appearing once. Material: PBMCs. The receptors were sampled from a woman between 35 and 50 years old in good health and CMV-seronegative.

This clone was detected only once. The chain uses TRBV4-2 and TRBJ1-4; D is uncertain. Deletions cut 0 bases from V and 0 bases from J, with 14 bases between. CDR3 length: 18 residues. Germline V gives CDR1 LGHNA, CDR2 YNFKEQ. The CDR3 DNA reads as TGTGCCAGCAGCCAAGATCCCGGCGGATCCACAACTAATGAAAAACTGTTTTTT. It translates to CASSQDPGGSTTNEKLFF.

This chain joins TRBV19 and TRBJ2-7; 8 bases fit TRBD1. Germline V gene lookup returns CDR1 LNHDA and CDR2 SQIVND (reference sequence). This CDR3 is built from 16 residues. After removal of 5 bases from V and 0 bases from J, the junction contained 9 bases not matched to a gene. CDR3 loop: CASSPSTGVLSYEQYF. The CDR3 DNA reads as TGTGCCAGTAGTCCGTCGACAGGGGTCCTCTCCTACGAGCAGTACTTC.

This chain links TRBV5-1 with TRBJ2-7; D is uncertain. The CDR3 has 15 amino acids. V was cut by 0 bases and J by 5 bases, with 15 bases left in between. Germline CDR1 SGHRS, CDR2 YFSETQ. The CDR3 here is CASSLDGSRVDEQYF. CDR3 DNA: TGCGCCAGCAGCTTGGATGGTAGCCGGGTAGACGAGCAGTACTTC.

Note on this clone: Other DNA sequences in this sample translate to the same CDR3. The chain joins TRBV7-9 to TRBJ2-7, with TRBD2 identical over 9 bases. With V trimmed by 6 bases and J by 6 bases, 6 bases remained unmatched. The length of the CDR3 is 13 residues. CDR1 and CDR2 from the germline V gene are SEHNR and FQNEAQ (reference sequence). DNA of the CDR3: TGTGCCAGCAGTCCCGGACTAGCGAGCGAGCAGTACTTC. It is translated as CASSPGLASEQYF.

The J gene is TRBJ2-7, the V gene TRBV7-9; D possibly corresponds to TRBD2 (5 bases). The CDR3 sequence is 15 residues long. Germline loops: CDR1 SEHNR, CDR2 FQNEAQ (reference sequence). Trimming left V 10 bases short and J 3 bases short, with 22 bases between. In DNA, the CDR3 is TGTGCCATACGGACCGCCCCGCTGGCGGGCTACGAGCAGTACTTC. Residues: CAIRTAPLAGYEQYF.

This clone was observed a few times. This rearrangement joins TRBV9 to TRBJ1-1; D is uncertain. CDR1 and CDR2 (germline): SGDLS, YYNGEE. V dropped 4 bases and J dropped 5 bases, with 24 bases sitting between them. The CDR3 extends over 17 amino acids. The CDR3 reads CASSSQERNPWVTEAFF. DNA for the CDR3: TGTGCCAGCAGCTCCCAAGAGAGGAACCCCTGGGTAACTGAAGCTTTCTTT.

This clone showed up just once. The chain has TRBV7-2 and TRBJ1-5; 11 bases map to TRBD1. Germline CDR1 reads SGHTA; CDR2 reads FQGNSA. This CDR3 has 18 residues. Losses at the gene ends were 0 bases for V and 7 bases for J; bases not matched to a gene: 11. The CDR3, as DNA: TGTGCCAGCAGCTTAGCGGGGACAGGGGGTCAGGCAAGGCAGCCCCAGCATTTT. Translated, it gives CASSLAGTGGQARQPQHF. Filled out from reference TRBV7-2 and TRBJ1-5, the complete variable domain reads GAGVSQSPSNKVTEKGKDVELRCDPISGHTALYWYRQSLGQGLEFLIYFQGNSAPDKSGLPSDRFSAERTGGSVSTLTIQRTQQEDSAVYLCASSLAGTGGQARQPQHFGDGTRLSIL.

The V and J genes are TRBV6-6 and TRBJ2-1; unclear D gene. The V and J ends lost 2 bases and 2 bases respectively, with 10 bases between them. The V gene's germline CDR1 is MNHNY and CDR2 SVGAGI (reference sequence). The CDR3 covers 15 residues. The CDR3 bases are TGTGCCAGCAGTTACGACCTAGGAGCCTACAATGAGCAGTTCTTC. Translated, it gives CASSYDLGAYNEQFF.

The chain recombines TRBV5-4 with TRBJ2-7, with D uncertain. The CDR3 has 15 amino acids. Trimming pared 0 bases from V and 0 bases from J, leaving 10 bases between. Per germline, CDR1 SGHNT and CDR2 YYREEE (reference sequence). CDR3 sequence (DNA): TGTGCCAGCAGCTTGGGGGTAGCTCTCTCCTACGAGCAGTACTTC. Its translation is CASSLGVALSYEQYF.

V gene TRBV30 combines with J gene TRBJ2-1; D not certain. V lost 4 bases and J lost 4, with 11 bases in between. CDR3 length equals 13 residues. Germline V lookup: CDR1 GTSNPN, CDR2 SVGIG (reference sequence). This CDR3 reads CAWIRSVYNEQFF. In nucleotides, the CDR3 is TGTGCCTGGATTCGAAGCGTGTACAATGAGCAGTTCTTC. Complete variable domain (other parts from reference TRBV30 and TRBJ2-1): SQTIHQWPATLVQPVGSPLSLECTVEGTSNPNLYWYRQAAGRGLQLLFYSVGIGQISSEVPQNLSASRPQDRQFILSSKKLLLSDSGFYLCAWIRSVYNEQFFGPGTRLTVL.

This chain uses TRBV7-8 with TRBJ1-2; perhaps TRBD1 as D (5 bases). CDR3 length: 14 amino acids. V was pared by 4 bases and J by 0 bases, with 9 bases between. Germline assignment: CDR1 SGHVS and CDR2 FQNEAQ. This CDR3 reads CASSSAGPNYGYTF. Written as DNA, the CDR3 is TGTGCCAGCAGCTCTGCAGGGCCTAACTATGGCTACACCTTC.

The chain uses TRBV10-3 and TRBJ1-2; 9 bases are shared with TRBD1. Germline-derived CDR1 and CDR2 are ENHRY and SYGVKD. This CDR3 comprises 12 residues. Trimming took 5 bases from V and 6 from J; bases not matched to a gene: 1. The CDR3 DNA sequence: TGTGCCATCAGTCGGACAGGGGATGGCTACACCTTC. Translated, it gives CAISRTGDGYTF.

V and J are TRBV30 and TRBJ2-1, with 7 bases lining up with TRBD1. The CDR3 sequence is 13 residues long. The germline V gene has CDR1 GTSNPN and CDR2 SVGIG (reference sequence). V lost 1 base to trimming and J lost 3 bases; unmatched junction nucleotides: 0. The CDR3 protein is CAWSGDSYNEQFF. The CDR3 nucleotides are TGTGCCTGGAGTGGGGACAGCTACAATGAGCAGTTCTTC. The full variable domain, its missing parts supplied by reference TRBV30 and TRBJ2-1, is SQTIHQWPATLVQPVGSPLSLECTVEGTSNPNLYWYRQAAGRGLQLLFYSVGIGQISSEVPQNLSASRPQDRQFILSSKKLLLSDSGFYLCAWSGDSYNEQFFGPGTRLTVL.

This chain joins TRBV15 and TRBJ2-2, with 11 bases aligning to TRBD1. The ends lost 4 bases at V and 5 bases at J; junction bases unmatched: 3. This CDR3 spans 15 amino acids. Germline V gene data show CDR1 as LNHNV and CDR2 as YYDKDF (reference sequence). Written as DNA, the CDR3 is TGTGCCACCAGCATCCGGGACAGGGGGACCGGGGAGCTGTTTTTT. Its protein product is CATSIRDRGTGELFF.

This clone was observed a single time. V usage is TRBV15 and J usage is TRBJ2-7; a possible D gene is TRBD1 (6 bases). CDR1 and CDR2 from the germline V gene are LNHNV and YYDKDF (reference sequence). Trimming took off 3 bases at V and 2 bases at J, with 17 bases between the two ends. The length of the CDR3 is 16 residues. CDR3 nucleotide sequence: TGTGCCACCAGCAGCCGTGGACAGCCTCGACCCTACGAGCAGTACTTC. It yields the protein CATSSRGQPRPYEQYF.

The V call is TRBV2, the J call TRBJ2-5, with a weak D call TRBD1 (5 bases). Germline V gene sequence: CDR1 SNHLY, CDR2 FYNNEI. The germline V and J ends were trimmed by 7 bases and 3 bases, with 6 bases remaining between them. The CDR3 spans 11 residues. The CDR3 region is CASTREETQYF. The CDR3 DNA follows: TGTGCCAGCACCAGGGAAGAGACCCAGTACTTC.

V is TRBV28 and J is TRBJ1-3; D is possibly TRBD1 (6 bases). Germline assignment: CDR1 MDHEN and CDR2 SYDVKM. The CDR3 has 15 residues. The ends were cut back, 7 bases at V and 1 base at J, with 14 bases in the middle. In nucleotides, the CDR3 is TGTGCCAGCAAGCCCTCGACAGGTTCTGGAAACACCATATATTTT. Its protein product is CASKPSTGSGNTIYF.

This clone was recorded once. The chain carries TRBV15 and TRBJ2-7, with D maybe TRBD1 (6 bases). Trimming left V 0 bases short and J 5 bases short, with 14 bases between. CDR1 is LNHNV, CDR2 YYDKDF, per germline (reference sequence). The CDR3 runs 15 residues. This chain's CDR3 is CATSRDRGQGNEQYF. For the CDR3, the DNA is TGTGCCACCAGCAGAGATCGAGGTCAGGGGAACGAGCAGTACTTC.

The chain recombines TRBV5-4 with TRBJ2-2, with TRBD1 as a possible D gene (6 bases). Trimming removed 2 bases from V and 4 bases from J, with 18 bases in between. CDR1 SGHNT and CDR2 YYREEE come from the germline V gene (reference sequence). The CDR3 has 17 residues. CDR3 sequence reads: CASSFGRGSDLTGELFF. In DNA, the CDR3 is TGTGCCAGCAGCTTCGGCAGGGGCTCTGACCTCACCGGGGAGCTGTTTTTT.

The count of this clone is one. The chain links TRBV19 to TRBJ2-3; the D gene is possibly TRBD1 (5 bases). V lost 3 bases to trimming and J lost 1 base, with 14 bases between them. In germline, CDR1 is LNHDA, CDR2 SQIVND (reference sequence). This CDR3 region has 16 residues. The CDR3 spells CASSIKSGLGTDTQYF. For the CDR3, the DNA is TGTGCCAGTAGTATCAAGTCAGGGTTAGGCACAGATACGCAGTATTTT. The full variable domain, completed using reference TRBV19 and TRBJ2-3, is DGGITQSPKYLFRKEGQNVTLSCEQNLNHDAMYWYRQDPGQGLRLIYYSQIVNDFQKGDIAEGYSVSREKKESFPLTVTSAQKNPTAFYLCASSIKSGLGTDTQYFGPGTRLTVL.

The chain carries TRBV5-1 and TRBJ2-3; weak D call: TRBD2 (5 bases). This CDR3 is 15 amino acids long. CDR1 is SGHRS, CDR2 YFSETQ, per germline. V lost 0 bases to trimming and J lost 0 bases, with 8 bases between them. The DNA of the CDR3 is TGCGCCAGCAGCTTGGCTAGCCTTAGCACAGATACGCAGTATTTT. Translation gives CASSLASLSTDTQYF. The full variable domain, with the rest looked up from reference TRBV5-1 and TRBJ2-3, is KAGVTQTPRYLIKTRGQQVTLSCSPISGHRSVSWYQQTPGQGLQFLFEYFSETQRNKGNFPGRFSGRQFSNSRSEMNVSTLELGDSALYLCASSLASLSTDTQYFGPGTRLTVL.

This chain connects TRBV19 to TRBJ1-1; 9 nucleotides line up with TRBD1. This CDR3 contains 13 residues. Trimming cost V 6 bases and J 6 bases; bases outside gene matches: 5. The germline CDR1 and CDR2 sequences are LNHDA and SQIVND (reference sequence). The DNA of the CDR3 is TGTGCCAGTAGGAGACAGGGGGTTGCTGAAGCTTTCTTT. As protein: CASRRQGVAEAFF.

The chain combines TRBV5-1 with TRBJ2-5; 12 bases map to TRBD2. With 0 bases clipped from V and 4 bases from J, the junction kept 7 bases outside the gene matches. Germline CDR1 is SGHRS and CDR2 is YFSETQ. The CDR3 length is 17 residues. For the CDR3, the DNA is TGCGCCAGCAGCTTGGCCGGTGGACTAGCGGGACCAGAGACCCAGTACTTC. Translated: CASSLAGGLAGPETQYF.